This T cell receptor (beta chain) emerged from a study of blood T cells in healthy people across ages. Primed by a sample-barcoded 5' primer and a J-beta primer mix, a second PCR proceeded for about 6 to 11 cycles. TCRdb itself ran the 5' RACE reads through MiXCR, one entry per CDR3 protein. The repertoire holds about 670,000 distinct CDR3 sequences, with around 43% as singletons. Of note for this clonotype: Its antigen is as yet unknown.

General study results and limits: Correlation between TCR beta diversity and naive T cell percentage was strong. Naive CD4+ cell counts and diversity both ran higher in long-lived than in aged donors.

Per sample, extraction of total RNA gave at least 5.5 micrograms in every case. The source material was blood. This receptor was obtained from an elderly man in good health.

CDR3 DNA sequence: TGCAGCGTTAGAGCGGGAGGCAGCACAGATACGCAGTATTTT. It is translated as CSVRAGGSTDTQYF. The V and J genes are TRBV29-1 and TRBJ2-3; 9 bases are a match to TRBD2. Trimming at V came to 5 bases and at J to 0 bases, leaving 3 bases not matched to a gene. This CDR3 contains 14 residues. Germline V gene data show CDR1 as SQVTM and CDR2 as ANQGSEA.